Below, one TCR beta chain is given with its context. From RNA transcripts, TCR beta CDR3 regions were amplified. HTBI primers drove first-round RT-PCR of the TCR CDR3. TCRdb re-derived calls from the multiplex PCR reads in MiXCR, one entry per CDR3 protein. Of 750,000 to 950,000 distinct CDR3 sequences listed, roughly 37% were seen once; the top ten hold around 10%. This sample stems from a study of T cells in Graves' hyperthyroidism and ophthalmopathy. Germline CDR1 reads DFQATT; CDR2 reads SNEGSKA (reference sequence). Trimming removed 5 bases from V and 4 bases from J, with 14 bases in between. CDR3 length equals 13 residues. Those with hyperthyroidism were 18 to 65 years old, newly diagnosed, and ill for under 2 months.

J is TRBJ1-2 and V is TRBV20-1, with D maybe TRBD1 (6 bases). The receptor was derived from a man aged 18 to 30 with Graves' hyperthyroidism. The sequenced material came from blood. Here the CDR3 reads CSAFPGALYGYTF. For the CDR3, the DNA is TGCAGTGCTTTTCCAGGGGCCCTCTATGGCTACACCTTC.